A single sample is the source of the 8 T cell receptor beta chains below, sequenced in a study of vaccination effects on CD4 cells after COVID-19. Libraries were prepared by immunoSEQ multiplex PCR; TCRdb keeps only in-frame clonotypes and omits some of them. The sample contains around 30,000 clones, around 70% of which appear only once. These receptors have no identified antigens. Antigen-specific CD4+ T cells were expanded with viral peptide pools in the ViraFEST assay before sequencing. Isolating CD4+ T cells followed around nine days of culture. Participants were given two doses of BNT162b2 or mRNA-1273 vaccine. Sequences were derived from CD4+ T cells from PBMCs cultured with HCoV-229E spike peptides, sampled after COVID-19 vaccination. The receptors shown here come from a human donor who received a COVID-19 vaccine.

This clone was observed a single time. The gene calls are TRBV27 and TRBJ1-1; 7 nucleotides agree with TRBD1. Trimming took 6 bases from V and 5 from J; bases not matched to a gene: 6. This CDR3 contains 13 residues. Per germline, CDR1 MNHEY and CDR2 SMNVEV (reference sequence). CDR3 residues: CASRSTGRTEAFF. CDR3 DNA: TGTGCCAGCAGGTCGACAGGGCGAACTGAAGCTTTCTTT.

The J gene is TRBJ2-5, the V gene TRBV5-5; 8 positions match TRBD1. CDR1 is SGHKS, CDR2 YYEKEE, per germline (reference sequence). V shed 0 bases and J 5 bases; nucleotides not matched to a gene: 18. This CDR3 is built from 19 residues. The CDR3 reads CASSLEGPILQGALETQYF. CDR3 nucleotides: TGTGCCAGCAGCTTGGAAGGGCCTATTCTCCAGGGGGCTTTGGAGACCCAGTACTTC. Combining the CDR3 with reference TRBV5-5 and TRBJ2-5 gives the whole variable domain DAGVTQSPTHLIKTRGQQVTLRCSPISGHKSVSWYQQVLGQGPQFIFQYYEKEERGRGNFPDRFSARQFPNYSSELNVNALLLGDSALYLCASSLEGPILQGALETQYFGPGTRLLVL.

The chain carries TRBV9 and TRBJ2-5; no reliable D call. Germline CDR1 reads SGDLS; CDR2 reads YYNGEE. V lost 0 bases and J lost 5, with 2 bases in between. This CDR3 has 11 residues. CDR3 sequence reads: CASSVEETQYF. Written as DNA, the CDR3 is TGTGCCAGCAGCGTAGAGGAGACCCAGTACTTC.

This chain joins TRBV4-1 and TRBJ1-6; perhaps TRBD1 as D (6 bases). Germline V gives CDR1 MGHRA, CDR2 YSYEKL. This CDR3 is 14 amino acids long. V gave up 1 base and J gave up 10 bases, with 11 bases separating them. CDR3 amino acids: CASSQGRGDSPLHF. In DNA, the CDR3 is TGCGCCAGCAGCCAAGGCAGGGGCGACTCACCCCTCCACTTT.

This chain joins TRBV19 and TRBJ2-5; 7 bases match TRBD2. After removal of 5 bases from V and 5 bases from J, the junction contained 17 bases not matched to a gene. Germline assignment: CDR1 LNHDA and CDR2 SQIVND (reference sequence). CDR3 length: 17 amino acids. The CDR3 reads CASSPLGWEGQLETQYF. CDR3 coding DNA: TGTGCCAGTAGTCCCCTGGGTTGGGAGGGCCAGTTGGAGACCCAGTACTTC.

V and J are TRBV4-1 and TRBJ1-2; 8 bases agree with TRBD1. Germline loops: CDR1 MGHRA, CDR2 YSYEKL. V was clipped by 1 base and J by 4 bases; unmatched bases: 5. This CDR3 region has 15 residues. The CDR3 coding sequence is TGCGCCAGCAGCCAAGCGTCAGGGGGCGTCTATGGCTACACCTTC. Its translation is CASSQASGGVYGYTF.

The V gene is TRBV4-1, the J gene TRBJ1-6; D may be TRBD1 (6 bases). Germline V CDR1 and CDR2: MGHRA, YSYEKL. The CDR3 is 15 amino acids. Trimming took off 3 bases at V and 10 bases at J, with 16 bases between the two ends. The CDR3: CASSHEQGVVSPLHF. In DNA form, the CDR3 reads TGCGCCAGCAGCCACGAACAGGGTGTCGTCTCACCCCTCCACTTT.

The chain links TRBV10-3 to TRBJ2-1; TRBD2 aligns across 11 bases. CDR1 and CDR2 from the germline V gene are ENHRY and SYGVKD. The CDR3 consists of 14 residues. The junction had 4 bases not matched to a gene; V was cut back by 10 bases and J by 2 bases. This CDR3 reads CASTSGGAYNEQFF. The CDR3 nucleotides read TGTGCCAGCACTAGCGGGGGCGCCTACAATGAGCAGTTCTTC.